This TCR beta chain was obtained from a study of tumor-infiltrating lymphocytes in primary liver carcinoma. Extraction of RNA together with DNA used about 17-34 mg of unsorted bulk tissue. To note about this clonotype: One end of the junction varies from germline; a read error may be responsible.

Starting from around 0.45 ug of total RNA, TCR beta cDNA was produced with a primer in the constant region. A slightly modified ARM-PCR protocol with three nested multiplex PCR rounds produced these TCR beta libraries. In the first two PCR rounds, TRBV1-TRBV30 forward primers were paired with a C-beta reverse primer, and each round lasted approximately 9 cycles. TCRdb re-analysed the multiplex PCR reads in MiXCR, keeping a single row per CDR3 protein. The sample holds tens of thousands of distinct CDR3 sequences, around 64% seen once. This CDR3 has 16 amino acids. Per germline, CDR1 SGHAT and CDR2 FQNNGV.

The receptor was derived from a man aged 35 to 55 with primary liver carcinoma and hepatitis B virus infection. V is TRBV11-2 and J is TRBJ2-1; 8 bases match TRBD2. Sequencing input: liver tumor tissue from sampling region 5. Subset noted: tumor region T5, tumor centre. The CDR3 region has the DNA TGTGCTAGCAACTTGGATATCGGACTAGCCATGGGTGAGCGGTTCTTC. Its protein is CASNLDIGLAMGERFF. Full variable domain (outside the CDR3, taken from reference TRBV11-2 and TRBJ2-1): EAGVAQSPRYKIIEKRQSVAFWCNPISGHATLYWYQQILGQGPKLLIQFQNNGVVDDSQLPKDRFSAERLKGVDSTLKIQPAKLEDSAVYLCASNLDIGLAMGERFFGPGTRLTVL.